This passage covers 9 T cell receptor beta chains from one sample sequenced in a study of human T cells and chemical hapten exposure. Each CDR3 protein is one row after TCRdb ran MiXCR on the RACE reads. The sample records some 180,000 distinct CDR3 sequences, approximately 20% being singletons. Time point given: patch test 1, 2 weeks after DPC sensitization. The treatment is: therapeutic diphenylcyclopropenone sensitization with weekly scalp DPC. The source material was whole blood, sampled in connection with sensitization to the hapten diphenylcyclopropenone (DPC). The source of these receptors is a woman aged 45-59 years with alopecia areata. Some clones in this sample may be carry-over from other donors' samples.

The chain joins TRBV5-1 to TRBJ2-7; TRBD1 matches at 8 bases. V shed 4 bases, J shed 3 bases, and the junction held 6 bases outside the gene matches. The CDR3 runs to 14 residues. The germline V gene has CDR1 SGHRS and CDR2 YFSETQ. CDR3 nucleotide sequence: TGCGCCAGCAGCCCGTGGGACAGGAGCTACGAGCAGTACTTC. It translates to CASSPWDRSYEQYF.

V usage is TRBV20-1 and J usage is TRBJ2-6; D is unclear. The V end was cut by 5 bases, the J end by 0 bases, with 5 bases between. In germline, CDR1 is DFQATT, CDR2 SNEGSKA (reference sequence). CDR3 length: 13 residues. This CDR3 is CSAYSSGANVLTF. The CDR3 nucleotides are TGCAGTGCTTACAGCTCTGGGGCCAACGTCCTGACTTTC.

This clonotype was observed a handful of times. The chain joins TRBV24-1 to TRBJ2-5, with D maybe TRBD2 (5 bases). Germline V gene sequence: CDR1 KGHDR, CDR2 SFDVKD. The CDR3 sequence is 11 residues long. Trimming removed 5 bases at V and 7 bases at J, with 7 bases between. The CDR3: CATSGGMTQYF. DNA for the CDR3: TGTGCCACCAGTGGAGGGATGACCCAGTACTTC.

J is TRBJ2-7 and V is TRBV3-1, with 7 bases matching TRBD2. Germline V gene lookup returns CDR1 LGHDT and CDR2 YNNKEL (reference sequence). V gave up 1 base and J gave up 7 bases; unmatched junction bases: 10. The CDR3 has 15 amino acids. The CDR3 region is CASSQGSGLMGEQYF. The CDR3 bases are TGTGCCAGCAGCCAAGGTAGCGGGCTTATGGGGGAGCAGTACTTC.

This clonotype occurred a few times. The chain uses TRBV20-1 and TRBJ1-1; 8 bases are a match to TRBD1. Germline V gives CDR1 DFQATT, CDR2 SNEGSKA (reference sequence). Losses at the gene ends were 5 bases for V and 5 bases for J; bases not matched to a gene: 7. This CDR3 is built from 13 residues. DNA for the CDR3: TGCAGTGCTCTCCGGACAGGGTTGACTGAAGCTTTCTTT. Residues: CSALRTGLTEAFF.

The genes are TRBV3-1 and TRBJ2-1, with a weak D call TRBD2 (5 bases). This CDR3 is 13 amino acids long. Trimming took 4 bases from V and 6 from J, leaving 10 bases between them. From germline, CDR1 is LGHDT and CDR2 YNNKEL (reference sequence). The CDR3 here is CASSRTRSNEQFF. For the CDR3, the DNA is TGTGCCAGCAGCCGTACTAGAAGCAATGAGCAGTTCTTC.

This chain joins TRBV24-1 and TRBJ2-2, with 10 bases fitting TRBD2. J gave up 3 bases and V 6 bases, and 6 bases lay outside the gene matches. The CDR3 contains 16 residues. Germline assignment: CDR1 KGHDR and CDR2 SFDVKD. CDR3 region: CATSFASGSYTGELFF. The CDR3, as DNA: TGTGCCACCAGTTTCGCTAGCGGGAGTTACACCGGGGAGCTGTTTTTT.

The genes are TRBV2 and TRBJ1-4, with no clear D. Germline V gives CDR1 SNHLY, CDR2 FYNNEI. The V and J ends lost 7 bases and 8 bases respectively, with 14 bases between them. The CDR3 has 13 residues. The CDR3 nucleotides read TGTGCCAGCAAAACGTTTTCGGCGGAAAAACTGTTTTTT. It encodes CASKTFSAEKLFF.

The rearrangement joins TRBV9 to TRBJ2-1; the D gene could be TRBD1 or TRBD2 (6 bases each). The CDR3 length is 14 residues. CDR1 SGDLS and CDR2 YYNGEE come from the germline V gene. V lost 3 bases to trimming and J lost 4 bases, with 11 bases between them. The DNA for the CDR3 is TGTGCCAGCAGCGCGGGGGCCACTTACAATGAGCAGTTCTTC. Protein sequence: CASSAGATYNEQFF.